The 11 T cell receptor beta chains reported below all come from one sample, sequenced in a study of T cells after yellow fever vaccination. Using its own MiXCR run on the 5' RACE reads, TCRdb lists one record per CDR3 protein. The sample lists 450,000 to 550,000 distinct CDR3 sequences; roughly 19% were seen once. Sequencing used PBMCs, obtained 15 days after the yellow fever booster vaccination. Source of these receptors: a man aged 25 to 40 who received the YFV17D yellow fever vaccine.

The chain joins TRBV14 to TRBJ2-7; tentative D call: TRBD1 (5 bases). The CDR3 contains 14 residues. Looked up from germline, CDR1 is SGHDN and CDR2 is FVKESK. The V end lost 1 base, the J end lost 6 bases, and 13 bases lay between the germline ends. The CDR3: CASSQVGALGEQYF. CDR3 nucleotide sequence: TGTGCCAGCAGCCAAGTAGGGGCGCTGGGCGAGCAGTACTTC.

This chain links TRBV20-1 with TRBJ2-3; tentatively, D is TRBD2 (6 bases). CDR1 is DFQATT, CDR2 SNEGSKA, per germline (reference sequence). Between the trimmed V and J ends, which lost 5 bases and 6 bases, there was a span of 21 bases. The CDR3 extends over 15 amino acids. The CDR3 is CSAPSPRRGVDTQYF. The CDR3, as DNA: TGCAGTGCTCCCTCCCCCCGGCGGGGCGTGGATACGCAGTATTTT.

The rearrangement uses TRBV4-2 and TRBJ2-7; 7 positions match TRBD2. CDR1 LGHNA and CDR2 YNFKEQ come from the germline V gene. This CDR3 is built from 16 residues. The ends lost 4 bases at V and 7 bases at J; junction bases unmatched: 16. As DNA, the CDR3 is TGTGCCAGCAGCCCTCACCCTAGCGGATCACCTACGGAGCAGTACTTC. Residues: CASSPHPSGSPTEQYF.

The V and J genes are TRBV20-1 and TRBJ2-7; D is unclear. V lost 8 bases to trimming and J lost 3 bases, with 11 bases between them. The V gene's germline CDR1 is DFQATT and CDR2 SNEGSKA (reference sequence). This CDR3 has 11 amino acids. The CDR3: CSPKGNYEQYF. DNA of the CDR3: TGCAGTCCCAAGGGCAACTACGAGCAGTACTTC.

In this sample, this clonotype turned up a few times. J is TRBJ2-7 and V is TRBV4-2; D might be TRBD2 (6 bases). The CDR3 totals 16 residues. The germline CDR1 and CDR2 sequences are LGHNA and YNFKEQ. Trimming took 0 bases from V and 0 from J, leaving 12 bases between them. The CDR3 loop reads CASSQEGGASSYEQYF. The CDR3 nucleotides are TGTGCCAGCAGCCAAGAAGGCGGGGCCAGCTCCTACGAGCAGTACTTC.

CDR3: CASSLRPRGDTQYF. As DNA, the CDR3 is TGTGCCAGCAGCTTAAGACCGCGCGGAGATACGCAGTATTTT. This chain links TRBV7-3 with TRBJ2-3; D ambiguous. The V end lost 1 base, the J end lost 5 bases, and 10 bases lay between the germline ends. The CDR3 totals 14 residues. Germline V gene data show CDR1 as SGHTA and CDR2 as FQGTGA.

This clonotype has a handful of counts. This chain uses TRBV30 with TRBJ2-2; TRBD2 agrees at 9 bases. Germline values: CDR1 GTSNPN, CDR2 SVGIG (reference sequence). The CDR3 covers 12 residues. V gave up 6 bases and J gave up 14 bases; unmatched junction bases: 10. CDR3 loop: CACLGLARELFF. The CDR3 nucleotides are TGTGCCTGTTTGGGACTAGCACGTGAACTGTTTTTT. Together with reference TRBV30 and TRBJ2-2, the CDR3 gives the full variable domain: SQTIHQWPATLVQPVGSPLSLECTVEGTSNPNLYWYRQAAGRGLQLLFYSVGIGQISSEVPQNLSASRPQDRQFILSSKKLLLSDSGFYLCACLGLARELFFGEGSRLTVL.

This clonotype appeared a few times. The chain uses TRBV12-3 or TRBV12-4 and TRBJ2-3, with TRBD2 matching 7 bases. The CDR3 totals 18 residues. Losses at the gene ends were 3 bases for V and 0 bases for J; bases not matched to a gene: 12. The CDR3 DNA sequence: TGTGCCAGCAGTTTTCGGTCTAGCGGTCACGTTAGCACAGATACGCAGTATTTT. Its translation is CASSFRSSGHVSTDTQYF.

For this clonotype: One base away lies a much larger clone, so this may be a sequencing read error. The CDR3 reads CASSFGTGFTGELFF. For the CDR3, the DNA is TGTGCCAGCAGTTTCGGGACAGGGTTCACCGGGGAGCTGTTTTTT. The J gene is TRBJ2-2, the V gene TRBV6-5; TRBD1 agrees at 9 bases. CDR3 length equals 15 residues. Germline trimming cut 4 bases from V and 4 bases from J; bases unmatched to any gene: 4. From germline, CDR1 is MNHEY and CDR2 SVGAGI.

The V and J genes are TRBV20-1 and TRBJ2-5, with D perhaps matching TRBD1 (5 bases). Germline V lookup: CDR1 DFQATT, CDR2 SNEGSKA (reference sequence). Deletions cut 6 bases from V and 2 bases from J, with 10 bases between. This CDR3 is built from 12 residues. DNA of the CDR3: TGCAGTGCAGGGGTACTTCAAGAGACCCAGTACTTC. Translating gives CSAGVLQETQYF.

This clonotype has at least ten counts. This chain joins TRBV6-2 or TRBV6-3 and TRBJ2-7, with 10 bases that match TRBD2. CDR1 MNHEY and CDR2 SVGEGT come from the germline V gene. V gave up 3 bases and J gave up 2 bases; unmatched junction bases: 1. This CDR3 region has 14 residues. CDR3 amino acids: CASSYLAGAYEQYF. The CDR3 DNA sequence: TGTGCCAGCAGTTATCTAGCGGGGGCCTACGAGCAGTACTTC.